Below, 21 T cell receptor beta chains from the same sample are listed, as sequenced in a study of identical twins (dated by TCRdb to about 2016). Libraries were constructed by 5' RACE. The sample was run on an Illumina HiSeq 2000. TCRdb ran its own pipeline on the public reads, namely fastp trimming at Q25 and MiXCR clone calling, and kept in-frame beta chains. Rows merge per CDR3 protein into single entries with the most common DNA and genes. The sample includes around 220,000 distinct CDR3 sequences, with 10% to 13% observed a single time. 10% of the sample rests with the top ten. Material: memory T cells sorted from blood. The cell subset or site label, as the study defines it: CD45RO+ enriched T cells. Source of these receptors: a man aged 50 or older in good health.

This clonotype was detected many times. DNA of the CDR3: TGTGCCAGCAGTTCGGACAGGGATTTTTACGAGCAGTACTTC. It encodes CASSSDRDFYEQYF. The V gene is TRBV12-3 or TRBV12-4, the J gene TRBJ2-7, with 8 bases fitting TRBD1. The ends lost 4 bases at V and 4 bases at J; junction bases unmatched: 6. The CDR3 length is 14 residues.

This clonotype was observed at least ten times. This sequence joins TRBV29-1 and TRBJ2-5; tentative D call: TRBD1 (5 bases). CDR1 and CDR2 from the germline V gene are SQVTM and ANQGSEA. V gave up 7 bases and J gave up 4 bases, with 16 bases separating them. This CDR3 comprises 13 residues. CDR3 loop: CSGHRSMGETQYF. For the CDR3, the DNA is TGCAGCGGCCACAGGTCCATGGGAGAGACCCAGTACTTC.

In its sample, this clonotype was seen a few times. The V gene is TRBV7-9, the J gene TRBJ1-4, with D unclear. V was cut by 6 bases and J by 4 bases, with 6 bases left in between. The CDR3 consists of 12 residues. Germline-derived CDR1 and CDR2 are SEHNR and FQNEAQ (reference sequence). CDR3 nucleotide sequence: TGTGCCAGCAGGCGAAGTAATGAAAAACTGTTTTTT. Its protein product is CASRRSNEKLFF.

This clonotype was observed many times. V usage is TRBV3-1 and J usage is TRBJ2-7, with 7 bases aligning to TRBD1. After removal of 2 bases from V and 2 bases from J, the junction contained 3 bases not matched to a gene. Germline V gene data show CDR1 as LGHDT and CDR2 as YNNKEL (reference sequence). The CDR3 extends over 14 amino acids. CDR3 DNA sequence: TGTGCCAGCAGCCAACAGACAGGGCCCTACGAGCAGTACTTC. Protein: CASSQQTGPYEQYF.

There are a few counts of this clonotype. The rearrangement links TRBV18 to TRBJ2-3; 13 positions agree with TRBD2. The ends lost 3 bases at V and 5 bases at J; junction bases unmatched: 8. This CDR3 is 17 amino acids long. The germline V gene encodes CDR1 KGHSH and CDR2 LQKENI. The DNA of the CDR3 is TGTGCCAGCTCACCGCGGACTAGCGGGAGTTCGATAGATACGCAGTATTTT. This sequence encodes CASSPRTSGSSIDTQYF. The full variable domain, rest sourced from reference TRBV18 and TRBJ2-3, is NAGVMQNPRHLVRRRGQEARLRCSPMKGHSHVYWYRQLPEEGLKFMVYLQKENIIDESGMPKERFSAEFPKEGPSILRIQQVVRGDSAAYFCASSPRTSGSSIDTQYFGPGTRLTVL.

This rearrangement joins TRBV6-2 or TRBV6-3 to TRBJ1-2; D not certain. Trimming cost V 6 bases and J 4 bases, with 12 bases left between them. The germline V gene encodes CDR1 MNHEY and CDR2 SVGEGT. The CDR3 has 13 amino acids. Here the CDR3 reads CASSQGKGYGYTF. For the CDR3, the DNA is TGTGCCAGCAGCCAAGGAAAGGGCTATGGCTACACCTTC.

This clonotype has at least ten counts. The chain links TRBV5-1 to TRBJ1-1; 7 bases align to TRBD1. The germline CDR1 and CDR2 sequences are SGHRS and YFSETQ. The CDR3 sequence is 14 residues long. Germline trimming cut 3 bases from V and 2 bases from J; bases unmatched to any gene: 4. CDR3 nucleotide sequence: TGCGCCAGCAGCTCGGGACAGCCTAACACTGAAGCTTTCTTT. Translating gives CASSSGQPNTEAFF.

In this sample, this clonotype turned up many times. This chain uses TRBV4-2 with TRBJ2-2; tentatively, D is TRBD1 (8 bases). V lost 0 bases, J lost 5 bases, and 16 bases lay in between. CDR1 LGHNA and CDR2 YNFKEQ come from the germline V gene. The CDR3 runs to 17 residues. CDR3 DNA sequence: TGTGCCAGCAGCCAAGACCCAGGACAGGGAGGGACCGGGGAGCTGTTTTTT. It translates to CASSQDPGQGGTGELFF.

This clonotype was counted only a few times. The V and J genes are TRBV7-9 and TRBJ1-2, with a weak D call TRBD1 (6 bases). This CDR3 contains 17 residues. V gave up 0 bases and J gave up 3 bases, with 17 bases separating them. Germline CDR1 reads SEHNR; CDR2 reads FQNEAQ (reference sequence). As DNA, the CDR3 is TGTGCCAGCAGCTTAGCGTGGACCGGGACAATTGACTATGGCTACACCTTC. Amino acid sequence: CASSLAWTGTIDYGYTF.

This chain uses TRBV28 with TRBJ2-7, with 7 nucleotides matching TRBD1. This CDR3 comprises 14 residues. V trimming: 1 base; J trimming: 6 bases; junction bases outside the gene matches: 6. Germline CDR1 MDHEN, CDR2 SYDVKM. CDR3 residues: CASSLSATGSEQYF. As DNA, the CDR3 is TGTGCCAGCAGTTTATCCGCGACAGGGTCCGAGCAGTACTTC. Combining the CDR3 with reference TRBV28 and TRBJ2-7 gives the whole variable domain DVKVTQSSRYLVKRTGEKVFLECVQDMDHENMFWYRQDPGLGLRLIYFSYDVKMKEKGDIPEGYSVSREKKERFSLILESASTNQTSMYLCASSLSATGSEQYFGPGTRLTVT.

This clonotype was picked up a small number of times. This chain connects TRBV6-1 to TRBJ1-3, with 10 bases fitting TRBD1. The CDR3 has 15 residues. Germline CDR1 and CDR2: MNHNS and SASEGT. V was pared by 11 bases and J by 7 bases, with 14 bases of the junction left unmatched. For the CDR3, the DNA is TGTGCCCCTCCCGGGACAGGGGTGTTTTGGAACACCATATATTTT. Translated, it gives CAPPGTGVFWNTIYF.

This clonotype was seen a handful of times. The rearrangement links TRBV28 to TRBJ2-7; 7 bases align to TRBD1. After removal of 8 bases from V and 1 base from J, the junction contained 8 bases not matched to a gene. This CDR3 has 14 amino acids. The germline gives CDR1 MDHEN, CDR2 SYDVKM. The DNA of the CDR3 is TGTGCCAGCGCGCCCCCGGGACAGTCCTACGAGCAGTACTTC. It encodes CASAPPGQSYEQYF. Supplemented by reference TRBV28 and TRBJ2-7, the full variable domain reads DVKVTQSSRYLVKRTGEKVFLECVQDMDHENMFWYRQDPGLGLRLIYFSYDVKMKEKGDIPEGYSVSREKKERFSLILESASTNQTSMYLCASAPPGQSYEQYFGPGTRLTVT.

Many counts were recorded for this clonotype. The rearrangement uses TRBV2 and TRBJ2-7; TRBD2 matches 12 bases. Trimming cost V 4 bases and J 3 bases; bases outside gene matches: 1. The CDR3 spans 14 residues. Germline CDR1 reads SNHLY; CDR2 reads FYNNEI. The DNA of the CDR3 is TGTGCCAGCAGTGGACTAGCGGGAGTCTACGAGCAGTACTTC. Residues: CASSGLAGVYEQYF.

This clonotype has ten or more counts. The chain has TRBV5-5 and TRBJ2-3; possible D gene TRBD2, 5 bases. The V end lost 0 bases, the J end lost 5 bases, and 10 bases lay between the germline ends. Germline CDR1 is SGHKS and CDR2 is YYEKEE (reference sequence). The CDR3 has 14 residues. The CDR3 protein is CASSLEWEKDTQYF. The CDR3 DNA sequence: TGTGCCAGCAGCTTGGAGTGGGAGAAAGATACGCAGTATTTT.

This clonotype was recorded a few times. The chain is built from TRBV6-2 or TRBV6-3 and TRBJ1-2; possible D gene TRBD1, 5 bases. V was shortened by 5 bases and J by 4 bases, with 17 bases between the two germline ends. This CDR3 has 15 residues. CDR1 MNHEY and CDR2 SVGEGT come from the germline V gene. CDR3 bases: TGTGCCAGCAGTCCAGGGTCCTCACAACGCTATGGCTACACCTTC. Amino acid sequence: CASSPGSSQRYGYTF.

The chain couples TRBV5-1 to TRBJ2-5, with 8 positions matching TRBD2. Trimming cost V 3 bases and J 7 bases; bases outside gene matches: 5. This CDR3 region has 13 residues. Germline V gene sequence: CDR1 SGHRS, CDR2 YFSETQ. The CDR3, as DNA: TGCGCCAGCAGCTCGGGACTAGATGGGACCCAGTACTTC. This translates into CASSSGLDGTQYF.

A few counts support this clonotype. The chain uses TRBV30 and TRBJ1-6; D may be TRBD1 (6 bases). The V gene's germline CDR1 is GTSNPN and CDR2 SVGIG (reference sequence). The CDR3 spans 12 residues. In DNA, the CDR3 is TGTGCGGGGACACTTAATAATTCACCCCTCCACTTT. Encoded protein: CAGTLNNSPLHF.

This clonotype was seen at least ten times. The CDR3 reads CASSEYGDGRHEQYF. The CDR3 nucleotides read TGTGCCAGCAGTGAATACGGGGACGGTCGCCACGAGCAGTACTTC. The V gene is TRBV25-1, the J gene TRBJ2-7, with D perhaps being TRBD1 or TRBD2 (5 bases each). Looked up from germline, CDR1 is MGHDK and CDR2 is SYGVNS. V was clipped by 0 bases and J by 5 bases, with 14 bases between them. The CDR3 loop spans 15 amino acids.

This clonotype was seen many times. The rearrangement joins TRBV10-1 to TRBJ2-2, with D possibly called TRBD1 or TRBD2 (7 bases each). The CDR3 contains 14 residues. Trimming took off 6 bases at V and 7 bases at J, with 15 bases between the two ends. From germline, CDR1 is WNHNN and CDR2 SYGVQD (reference sequence). The CDR3, as DNA: TGCGCCAGCAGACCCGACAGGGAGGGCGGGGAGCTGTTTTTT. Its translation is CASRPDREGGELFF.

The rearrangement joins TRBV9 to TRBJ2-3; 7 nucleotides line up with TRBD2. Trimming cost V 4 bases and J 2 bases; bases outside gene matches: 10. Germline V gives CDR1 SGDLS, CDR2 YYNGEE. CDR3 length: 16 amino acids. The CDR3 protein is CASSSGGSGTTDTQYF. The DNA of the CDR3 is TGTGCCAGCAGCTCCGGCGGGAGTGGAACCACAGATACGCAGTATTTT. The full variable domain, rest sourced from reference TRBV9 and TRBJ2-3, is DSGVTQTPKHLITATGQRVTLRCSPRSGDLSVYWYQQSLDQGLQFLIQYYNGEERAKGNILERFSAQQFPDLHSELNLSSLELGDSALYFCASSSGGSGTTDTQYFGPGTRLTVL.

Points on this clonotype: A read error may be the cause here, since a much bigger clone is one base away. V gene TRBV20-1 combines with J gene TRBJ2-1; D ambiguous. Germline CDR1 and CDR2: DFQATT and SNEGSKA (reference sequence). The CDR3 extends over 15 amino acids. V dropped 3 bases and J dropped 4 bases, with 16 bases sitting between them. CDR3 sequence: CSARDLDPQYNEQFF. The CDR3 DNA reads as TGCAGTGCTAGGGATCTCGACCCCCAGTACAATGAGCAGTTCTTC.